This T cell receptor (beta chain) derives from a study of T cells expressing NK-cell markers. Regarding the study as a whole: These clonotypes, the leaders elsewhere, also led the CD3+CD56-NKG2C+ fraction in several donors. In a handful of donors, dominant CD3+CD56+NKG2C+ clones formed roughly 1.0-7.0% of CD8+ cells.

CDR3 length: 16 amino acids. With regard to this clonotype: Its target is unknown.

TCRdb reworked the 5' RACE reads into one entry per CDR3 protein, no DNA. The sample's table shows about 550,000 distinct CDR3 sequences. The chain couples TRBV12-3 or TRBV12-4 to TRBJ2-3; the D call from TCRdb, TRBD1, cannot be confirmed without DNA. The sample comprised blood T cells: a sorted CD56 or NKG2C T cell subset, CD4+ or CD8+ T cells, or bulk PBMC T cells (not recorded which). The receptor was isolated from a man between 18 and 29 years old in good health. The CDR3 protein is CASSLYRGQLGDTQYF.